The rows below give T cell receptor beta chains drawn from one sample of a study of T-cell memory formation after mild COVID-19. TCRdb re-called the 5' RACE reads through MiXCR, storing one row per CDR3 protein. Of some 600,000 distinct CDR3 sequences in the sample, about 18% were seen once. The specimen was PBMCs or a T cell subset sorted from them (not recorded which). The receptors stem from an adult woman who had mild COVID-19 (a few samples of this study predate the infection). Cell type and time point are not known. Both conserved end residues are part of each CDR3. The order of the fields is clone size, J gene, D gene, V gene, CDR3 protein, CDR3 DNA. D genes are given only for firm matches. Size tells how often a clone was seen (once, few, many) or the class of an expanded clone, and some rows leave it out.

>few|TRBJ2-3|NA|TRBV6-6
CSSGSVRTDTQYF
TGTTCTTCCGGAAGCGTTCGCACAGATACGCAGTATTTT
>NA|TRBJ2-5|NA|TRBV12-3/TRBV12-4
CASSLEGSFQETQYF
TGTGCCAGCAGTTTAGAAGGCAGCTTCCAAGAGACCCAGTACTTC
>NA|TRBJ2-2|NA|TRBV2
CASSALGAGENTGELFF
TGTGCCAGCAGTGCCCTGGGGGCAGGGGAGAACACCGGGGAGCTGTTTTTT
>few|TRBJ1-1|TRBD1|TRBV6-5
CASKTGYRGWNTEAFF
TGTGCCAGCAAAACCGGTTACAGGGGTTGGAACACTGAAGCTTTCTTT
>few|TRBJ2-1|NA|TRBV12-5
CASGLPKYNEQFF
TGTGCTAGTGGTTTGCCCAAGTACAATGAGCAGTTCTTC
>NA|TRBJ1-2|NA|TRBV5-1
CASSIRSNYGYTF
TGCGCCAGCAGCATACGGAGTAACTATGGCTACACCTTC
>few|TRBJ1-5|TRBD1|TRBV7-9
CASSSIADRNIEAQHF
TGTGCCAGCAGCTCTATCGCGGACAGGAACATTGAAGCCCAGCATTTT
>few|TRBJ2-2|TRBD2|TRBV12-3/TRBV12-4
CASRGTSGRTSNTGELFF
TGTGCCAGCAGGGGGACTAGCGGGAGAACCTCGAACACCGGGGAGCTGTTTTTT
>few|TRBJ1-4|TRBD1|TRBV5-1
CASSLAGTGATNEKLFF
TGCGCCAGCAGCTTGGCCGGGACAGGGGCAACTAATGAAAAACTGTTTTTT
>many|TRBJ1-1|TRBD1|TRBV7-6
CASSLAGRGLRTEAFF
TGTGCCAGCAGCTTAGCGGGCAGGGGGTTACGCACTGAAGCTTTCTTT
>NA|TRBJ1-1|NA|TRBV29-1
CSATTENTEAFF
TGCAGCGCCACGACAGAGAACACTGAAGCTTTCTTT
>few|TRBJ2-3|NA|TRBV24-1
CATSDKMGSTDTQYF
TGTGCCACCAGTGACAAGATGGGTAGCACAGATACGCAGTATTTT
>many|TRBJ1-1|NA|TRBV4-1
CASSPREVAEAFF
TGCGCCAGCAGCCCTAGGGAGGTGGCTGAAGCTTTCTTT
>few|TRBJ1-1|NA|TRBV7-3
CASSSGLANTEAFF
TGTGCCAGCAGCTCAGGGTTAGCGAACACTGAAGCTTTCTTT
>many|TRBJ2-2|NA|TRBV20-1
CSAEDGPLELFF
TGCAGTGCCGAAGACGGACCTCTCGAGCTGTTTTTT
>NA|TRBJ1-2|NA|TRBV7-2
CASSLPGVVDGYTF
TGTGCCAGCAGCCTCCCCGGGGTGGTAGATGGCTACACCTTC
>NA|TRBJ1-2|NA|TRBV12-3/TRBV12-4
CASSRGDVSSSYGYTF
TGTGCCAGCAGCCGTGGGGACGTTTCGTCATCCTATGGCTACACCTTC
>few|TRBJ1-2|NA|TRBV12-3/TRBV12-4
CASSLDSNIYGYTF
TGTGCCAGCAGTTTAGACAGCAATATCTATGGCTACACCTTC
>few|TRBJ1-2|NA|TRBV4-1
CASSPYGVNYGYTF
TGCGCCAGCAGCCCCTATGGGGTCAACTATGGCTACACCTTC
>NA|TRBJ2-5|TRBD1|TRBV10-3
CAISEVPTGTGAVTQYF
TGTGCCATCAGTGAGGTACCGACCGGGACAGGGGCGGTGACCCAGTACTTC
>NA|TRBJ2-5|TRBD2|TRBV3-1
CASSQGPGLAQETQYF
TGTGCCAGCAGCCAAGGTCCGGGACTAGCGCAAGAGACCCAGTACTTC
>NA|TRBJ1-5|TRBD1|TRBV24-1
CATSHRGGVQPQHF
TGTGCCACCAGTCACAGGGGAGGGGTTCAGCCCCAGCATTTT
>NA|TRBJ1-1|TRBD1|TRBV6-2/TRBV6-3
CASSLVWTGSSEAFF
TGTGCCAGCAGTCTCGTGTGGACAGGGTCGTCTGAAGCTTTCTTT
>NA|TRBJ2-7|TRBD1|TRBV12-3/TRBV12-4
CASSSPAGGGYEQYF
TGTGCCAGCAGCTCACCCGCAGGGGGCGGGTACGAGCAGTACTTC
>many|TRBJ1-2|NA|TRBV12-3/TRBV12-4
CASSLRQNYGYTF
TGTGCCAGCAGTTTACGACAGAACTATGGCTACACCTTC